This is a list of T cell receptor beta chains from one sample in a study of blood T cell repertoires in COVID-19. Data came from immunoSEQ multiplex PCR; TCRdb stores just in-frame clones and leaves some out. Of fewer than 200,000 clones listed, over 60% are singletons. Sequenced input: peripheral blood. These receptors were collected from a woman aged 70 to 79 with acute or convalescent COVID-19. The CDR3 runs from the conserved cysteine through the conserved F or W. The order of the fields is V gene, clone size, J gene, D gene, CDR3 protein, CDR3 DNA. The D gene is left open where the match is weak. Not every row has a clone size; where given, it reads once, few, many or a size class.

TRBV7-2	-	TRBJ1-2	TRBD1	CASSGRTGGIYGYTF	TGTGCCAGCAGCGGAAGGACAGGGGGCATTTATGGCTACACCTTC
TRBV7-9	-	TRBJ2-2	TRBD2	CASSLSGRAGTGELFF	TGTGCCAGCAGCTTAAGCGGGAGAGCGGGCACCGGGGAGCTGTTTTTT
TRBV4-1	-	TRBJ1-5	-	CASSQVLAGGGNQPQHF	TGCGCCAGCAGCCAAGTTTTGGCAGGCGGGGGCAATCAGCCCCAGCATTTT
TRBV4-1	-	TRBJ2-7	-	CASSQGVAESSYEQYF	TGCGCCAGCAGCCAAGGGGTAGCGGAAAGCTCCTACGAGCAGTACTTC
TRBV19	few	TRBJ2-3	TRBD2	CASSILGSGTTDTQYF	TGTGCCAGTAGTATATTAGGTAGCGGGACCACAGATACGCAGTATTTT
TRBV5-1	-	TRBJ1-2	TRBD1	CASRDPGQADYTF	TGCGCCAGCCGCGACCCGGGACAGGCGGACTACACCTTC
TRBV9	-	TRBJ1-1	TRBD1	CASSTRQGDTEAFF	TGTGCCAGCAGCACACGACAGGGGGACACTGAAGCTTTCTTT
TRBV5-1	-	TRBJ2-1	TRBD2	CASSSLAGGANEQFF	TGCGCCAGCAGCAGCCTAGCGGGAGGTGCGAATGAGCAGTTCTTC
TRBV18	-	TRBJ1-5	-	CASSPGHATGQPQHF	TGTGCCAGCTCACCGGGACATGCGACGGGTCAGCCCCAGCATTTT
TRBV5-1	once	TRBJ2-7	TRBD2	CASSPASGRAYEQYF	TGCGCCAGCAGCCCTGCTAGCGGGAGAGCCTACGAGCAGTACTTC
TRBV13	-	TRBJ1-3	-	CASSFSTTGNTIYF	TGTGCCAGCAGCTTTTCGACAACTGGAAACACCATATATTTT
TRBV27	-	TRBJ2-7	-	CASTDGQTYEQYF	TGTGCCAGCACCGACGGACAGACCTACGAGCAGTACTTC
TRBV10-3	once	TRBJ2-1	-	CAISGDSGGYNEQFF	TGTGCCATCAGTGGGGACAGCGGGGGATACAATGAGCAGTTCTTC
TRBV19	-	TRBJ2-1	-	CASRSVLGLSNEQFF	TGTGCCAGTAGAAGCGTTCTAGGTTTAAGCAATGAGCAGTTCTTC
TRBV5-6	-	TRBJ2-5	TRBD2	CASSLLLVLGGSGETQYF	TGTGCCAGCAGCTTGCTGTTGGTTCTGGGGGGGTCCGGAGAGACCCAGTACTTC
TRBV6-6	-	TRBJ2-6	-	CASSYPTVTGANVLTF	TGTGCCAGCAGTTACCCTACAGTTACTGGGGCCAACGTCCTGACTTTC
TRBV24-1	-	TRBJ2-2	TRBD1	CATSAGQGYTGELFF	TGTGCCACCAGTGCCGGACAGGGCTACACCGGGGAGCTGTTTTTT
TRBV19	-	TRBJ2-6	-	CASTRGQFSGANVLTF	TGTGCCAGTACCCGTGGACAGTTCTCTGGGGCCAACGTCCTGACTTTC
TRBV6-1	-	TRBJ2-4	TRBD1	CASSEAQGTGRSGIQYF	TGTGCCAGCAGTGAAGCCCAAGGGACAGGGAGGTCGGGCATTCAGTACTTC
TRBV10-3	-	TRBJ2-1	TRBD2	CAISRAGDSYNEQFF	TGTGCCATCTCCCGTGCGGGGGACTCCTACAATGAGCAGTTCTTC
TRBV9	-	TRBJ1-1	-	CASSARTSVTEAFF	TGTGCCAGCAGCGCCCGAACTTCCGTGACTGAAGCTTTCTTT
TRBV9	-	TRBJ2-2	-	CASNLLPNPNTGELFF	TGTGCCAGCAACCTACTCCCGAATCCGAACACCGGGGAGCTGTTTTTT
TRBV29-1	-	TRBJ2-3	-	CSVGDNTDTQYF	TGCAGCGTAGGGGACAACACAGATACGCAGTATTTT
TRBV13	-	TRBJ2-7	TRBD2	CASSRAGGSYEQYF	TGTGCCAGCAGCCGAGCGGGAGGGTCCTACGAGCAGTACTTC
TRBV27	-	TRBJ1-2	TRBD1	CASSQDRGYGYTF	TGTGCCAGCAGCCAGGACAGGGGCTATGGCTACACCTTC
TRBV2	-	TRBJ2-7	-	CASSERSGRSYEQYF	TGTGCCAGCAGTGAGCGCAGCGGCCGGTCCTACGAGCAGTACTTC
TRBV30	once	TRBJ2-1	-	CAWDPRDNNEQFF	TGTGCCTGGGACCCGAGGGATAACAATGAGCAGTTCTTC
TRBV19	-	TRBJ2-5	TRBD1	CASSIDLLPTGVGTETQYF	TGTGCCAGTAGTATAGATCTATTGCCGACAGGGGTTGGTACAGAGACCCAGTACTTC
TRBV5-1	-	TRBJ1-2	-	CASSLSGESGYTF	TGCGCCAGCAGCTTGTCAGGGGAGTCGGGCTACACCTTC
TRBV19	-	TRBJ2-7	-	CASSATGYEQYF	TGTGCCAGTAGTGCGACAGGCTACGAGCAGTACTTC
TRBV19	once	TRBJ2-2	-	CASKQLANTGELFF	TGTGCCAGTAAGCAACTAGCGAACACCGGGGAGCTGTTTTTT
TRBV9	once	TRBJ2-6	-	CASSVYSGANVLTF	TGTGCCAGCAGCGTCTACTCTGGGGCCAACGTCCTGACTTTC
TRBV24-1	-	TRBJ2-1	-	CATRWADEQFF	TGTGCCACCAGATGGGCCGATGAGCAGTTCTTC
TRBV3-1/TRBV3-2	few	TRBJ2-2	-	CASSQSFRNTGELFF	TGTGCCAGCAGCCAAAGTTTTAGGAACACCGGGGAGCTGTTTTTT
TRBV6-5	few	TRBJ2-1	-	CASISGNEQFF	TGTGCCAGTATAAGCGGGAATGAGCAGTTCTTC
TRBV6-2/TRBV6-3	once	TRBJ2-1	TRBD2	CASSTRTSRERSSYNEQFF	TGTGCCAGCAGTACTCGGACTAGCCGGGAAAGGAGCTCCTACAATGAGCAGTTCTTC
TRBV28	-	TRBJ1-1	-	CASGQLTEAFF	TGTGCCAGTGGACAGCTCACTGAAGCTTTCTTT
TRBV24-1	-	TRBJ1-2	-	CATSPSPRTGNYGYTF	TGTGCCACCAGTCCGTCCCCGAGAACAGGCAACTATGGCTACACCTTC
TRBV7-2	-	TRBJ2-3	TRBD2	CASSLQASGADTQYF	TGTGCCAGCAGCTTACAGGCTAGCGGGGCAGATACGCAGTATTTT
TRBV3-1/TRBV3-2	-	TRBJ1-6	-	CASRLTNSPLHF	TGTGCCAGCAGACTGACAAATTCACCCCTCCACTTT